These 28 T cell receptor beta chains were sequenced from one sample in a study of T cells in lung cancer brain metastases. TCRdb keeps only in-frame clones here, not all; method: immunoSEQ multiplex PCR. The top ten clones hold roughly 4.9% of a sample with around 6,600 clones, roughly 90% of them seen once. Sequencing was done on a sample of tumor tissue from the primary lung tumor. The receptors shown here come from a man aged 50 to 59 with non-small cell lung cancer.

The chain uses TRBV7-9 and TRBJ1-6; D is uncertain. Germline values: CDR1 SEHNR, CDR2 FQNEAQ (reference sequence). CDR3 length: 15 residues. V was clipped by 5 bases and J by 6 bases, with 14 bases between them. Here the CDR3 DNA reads TGTGCCAGCAGCCAGTTGACCAGGTCTAATTCACCCCTCCACTTT. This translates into CASSQLTRSNSPLHF. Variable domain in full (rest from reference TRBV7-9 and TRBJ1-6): DTGVSQNPRHKITKRGQNVTFRCDPISEHNRLYWYRQTLGQGPEFLTYFQNEAQLEKSRLLSDRFSAERPKGSFSTLEIQRTEQGDSAMYLCASSQLTRSNSPLHFGNGTRLTVT.

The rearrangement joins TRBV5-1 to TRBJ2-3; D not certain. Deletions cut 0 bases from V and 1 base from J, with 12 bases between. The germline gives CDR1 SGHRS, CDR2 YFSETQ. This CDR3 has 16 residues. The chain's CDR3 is CASSLGPGSGTDTQYF. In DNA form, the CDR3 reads TGCGCCAGCAGCTTGGGGCCCGGGTCCGGCACAGATACGCAGTATTTT.

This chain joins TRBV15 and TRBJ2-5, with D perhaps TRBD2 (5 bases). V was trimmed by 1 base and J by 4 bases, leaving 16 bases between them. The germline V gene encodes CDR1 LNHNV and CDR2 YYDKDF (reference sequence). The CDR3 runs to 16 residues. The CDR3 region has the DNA TGTGCCACCAGCAGAGTTACGGGGATTTTGGGAGAGACCCAGTACTTC. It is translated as CATSRVTGILGETQYF.

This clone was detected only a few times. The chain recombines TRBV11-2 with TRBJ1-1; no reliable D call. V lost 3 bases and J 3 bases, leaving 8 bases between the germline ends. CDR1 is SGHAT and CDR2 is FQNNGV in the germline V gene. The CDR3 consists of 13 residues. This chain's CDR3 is CASSLNSHTEAFF. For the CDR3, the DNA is TGTGCCAGCAGCTTGAACAGCCACACTGAAGCTTTCTTT.

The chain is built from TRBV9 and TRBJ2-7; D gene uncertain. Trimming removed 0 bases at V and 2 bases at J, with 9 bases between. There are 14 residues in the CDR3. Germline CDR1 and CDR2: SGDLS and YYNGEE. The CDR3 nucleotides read TGTGCCAGCAGCGTAGATGGGGAACCCTACGAGCAGTACTTC. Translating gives CASSVDGEPYEQYF. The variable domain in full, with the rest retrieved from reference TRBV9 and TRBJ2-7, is DSGVTQTPKHLITATGQRVTLRCSPRSGDLSVYWYQQSLDQGLQFLIQYYNGEERAKGNILERFSAQQFPDLHSELNLSSLELGDSALYFCASSVDGEPYEQYFGPGTRLTVT.

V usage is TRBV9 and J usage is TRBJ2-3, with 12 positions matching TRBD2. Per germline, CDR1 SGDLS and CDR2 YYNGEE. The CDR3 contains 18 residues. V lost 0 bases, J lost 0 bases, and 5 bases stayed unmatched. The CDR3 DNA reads TGTGCCAGCAGCGTAGCGACTAGCGGGGGCCCTAGCACAGATACGCAGTATTTT. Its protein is CASSVATSGGPSTDTQYF.

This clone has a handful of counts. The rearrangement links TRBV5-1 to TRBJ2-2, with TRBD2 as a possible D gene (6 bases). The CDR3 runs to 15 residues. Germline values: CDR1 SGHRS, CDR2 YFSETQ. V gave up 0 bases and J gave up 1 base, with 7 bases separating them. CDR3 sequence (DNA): TGCGCCAGCAGCTTGGGGGACTTGAACACCGGGGAGCTGTTTTTT. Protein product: CASSLGDLNTGELFF.

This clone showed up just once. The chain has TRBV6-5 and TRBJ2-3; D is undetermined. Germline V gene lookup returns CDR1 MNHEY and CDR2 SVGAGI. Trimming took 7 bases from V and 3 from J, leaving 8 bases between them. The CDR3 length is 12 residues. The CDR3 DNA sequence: TGTGCCAGCAAATTCGGGACAGATACGCAGTATTTT. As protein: CASKFGTDTQYF.

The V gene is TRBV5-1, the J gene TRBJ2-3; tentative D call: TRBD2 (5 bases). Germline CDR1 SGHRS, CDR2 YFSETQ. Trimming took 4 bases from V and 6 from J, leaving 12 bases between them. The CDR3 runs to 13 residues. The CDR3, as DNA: TGCGCCAGCAGCCCGGGATCGGGGGATACGCAGTATTTT. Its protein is CASSPGSGDTQYF.

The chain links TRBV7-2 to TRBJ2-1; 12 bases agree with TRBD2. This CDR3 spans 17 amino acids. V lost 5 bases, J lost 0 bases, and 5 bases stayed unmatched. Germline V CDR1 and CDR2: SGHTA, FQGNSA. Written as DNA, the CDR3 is TGTGCCAGCAGCCAGGGACTAGCGGGCTACTCCTACAATGAGCAGTTCTTC. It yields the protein CASSQGLAGYSYNEQFF.

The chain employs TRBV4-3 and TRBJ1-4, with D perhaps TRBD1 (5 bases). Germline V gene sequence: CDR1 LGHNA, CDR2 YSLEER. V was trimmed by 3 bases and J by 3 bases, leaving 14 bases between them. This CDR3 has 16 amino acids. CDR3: CASSHGTARANEKLFF. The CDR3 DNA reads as TGCGCCAGCAGCCACGGGACGGCCCGGGCTAATGAAAAACTGTTTTTT.

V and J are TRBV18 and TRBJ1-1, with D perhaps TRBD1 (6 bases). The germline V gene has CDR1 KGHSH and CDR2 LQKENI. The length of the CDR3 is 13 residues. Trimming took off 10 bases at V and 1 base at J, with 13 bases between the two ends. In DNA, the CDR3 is TGTGCCACCTTGGTAGGGGGGAACACTGAAGCTTTCTTT. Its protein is CATLVGGNTEAFF.

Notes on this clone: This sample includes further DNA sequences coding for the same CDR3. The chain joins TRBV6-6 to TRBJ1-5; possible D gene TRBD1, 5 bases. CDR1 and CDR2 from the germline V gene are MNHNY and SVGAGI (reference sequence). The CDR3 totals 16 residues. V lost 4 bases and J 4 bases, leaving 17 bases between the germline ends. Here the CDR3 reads CASSSQTGGGNQPQHF. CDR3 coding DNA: TGTGCCAGCAGTTCCCAGACCGGGGGGGGTAATCAGCCCCAGCATTTT.

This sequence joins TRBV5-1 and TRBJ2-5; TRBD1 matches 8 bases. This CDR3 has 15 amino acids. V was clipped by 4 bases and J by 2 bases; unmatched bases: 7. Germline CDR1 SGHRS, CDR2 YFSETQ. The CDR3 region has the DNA TGCGCCAGCAGCCCCGGGACAGGCGCTCAAGAGACCCAGTACTTC. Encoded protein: CASSPGTGAQETQYF.

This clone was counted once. Here the CDR3 DNA reads TGTGCCAGCAGCTTAGTTCCAGGGTCCTACGAGCAGTACTTC. Translation gives CASSLVPGSYEQYF. This chain joins TRBV7-2 and TRBJ2-7; possibly TRBD1 for D (5 bases). The CDR3 consists of 14 residues. Germline CDR1 reads SGHTA; CDR2 reads FQGNSA. Trimming took 1 base from V and 1 from J, leaving 8 bases between them.

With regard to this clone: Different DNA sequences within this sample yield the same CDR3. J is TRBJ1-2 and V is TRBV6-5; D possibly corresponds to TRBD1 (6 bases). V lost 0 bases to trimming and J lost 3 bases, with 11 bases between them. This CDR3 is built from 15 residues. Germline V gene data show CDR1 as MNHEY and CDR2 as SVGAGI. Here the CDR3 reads CASSYSINRDYGYTF. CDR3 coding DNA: TGTGCCAGCAGTTACTCGATCAACAGGGACTATGGCTACACCTTC.

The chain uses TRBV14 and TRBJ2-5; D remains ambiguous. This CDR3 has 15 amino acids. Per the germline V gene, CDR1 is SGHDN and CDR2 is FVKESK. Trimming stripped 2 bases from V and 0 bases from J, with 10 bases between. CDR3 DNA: TGTGCCAGCAGCCAACCGACCGCGTACCAAGAGACCCAGTACTTC. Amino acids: CASSQPTAYQETQYF.

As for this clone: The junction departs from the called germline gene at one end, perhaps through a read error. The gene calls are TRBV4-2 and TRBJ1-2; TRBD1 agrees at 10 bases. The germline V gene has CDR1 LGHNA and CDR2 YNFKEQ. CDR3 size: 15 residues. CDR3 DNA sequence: TGTGCCAGCAGCCAGGGCGGGACAGGGGCCTATGGCTACACCTTT. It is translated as CASSQGGTGAYGYTF.

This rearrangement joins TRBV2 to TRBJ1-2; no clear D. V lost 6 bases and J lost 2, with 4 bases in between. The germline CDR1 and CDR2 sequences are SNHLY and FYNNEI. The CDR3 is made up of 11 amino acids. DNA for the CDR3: TGTGCCAGCAGCGACAACTATGGCTACACCTTC. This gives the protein CASSDNYGYTF.

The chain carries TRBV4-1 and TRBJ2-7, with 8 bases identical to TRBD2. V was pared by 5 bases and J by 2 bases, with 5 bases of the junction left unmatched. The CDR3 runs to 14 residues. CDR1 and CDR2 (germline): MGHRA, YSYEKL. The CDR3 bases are TGCGCCAGCAGCGACCGGGGGGGTCCCTACGAGCAGTACTTC. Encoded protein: CASSDRGGPYEQYF.

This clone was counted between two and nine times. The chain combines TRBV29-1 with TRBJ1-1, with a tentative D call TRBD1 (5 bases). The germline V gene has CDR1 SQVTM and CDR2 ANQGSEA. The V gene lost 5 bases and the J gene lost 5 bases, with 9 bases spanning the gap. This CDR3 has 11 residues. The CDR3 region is CSVRGGTEAFF. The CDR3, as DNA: TGCAGCGTTCGGGGCGGAACTGAAGCTTTCTTT.

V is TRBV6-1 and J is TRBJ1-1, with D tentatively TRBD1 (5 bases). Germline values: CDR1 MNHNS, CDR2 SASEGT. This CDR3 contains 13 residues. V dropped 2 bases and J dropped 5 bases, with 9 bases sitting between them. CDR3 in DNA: TGTGCCAGCAGTGAATTTGAGGGGACTGAAGCTTTCTTT. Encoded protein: CASSEFEGTEAFF.

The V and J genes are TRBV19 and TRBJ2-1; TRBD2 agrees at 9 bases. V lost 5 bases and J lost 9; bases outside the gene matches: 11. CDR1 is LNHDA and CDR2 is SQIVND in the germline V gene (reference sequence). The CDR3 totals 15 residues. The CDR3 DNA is TGTGCCAGTAGTCGTCCCGGGACTAGCAGTAGTGAGCAGTTCTTC. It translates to CASSRPGTSSSEQFF.

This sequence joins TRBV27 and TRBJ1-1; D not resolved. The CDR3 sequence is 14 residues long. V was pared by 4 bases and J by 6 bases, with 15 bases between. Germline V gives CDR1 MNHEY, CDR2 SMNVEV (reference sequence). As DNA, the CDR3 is TGTGCCAGCAGTTCCGGATATCAGGTTGCTGAAGCTTTCTTT. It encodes CASSSGYQVAEAFF.

CDR3 region: CAWSVRTGYGYTF. DNA for the CDR3: TGTGCCTGGAGTGTTCGGACGGGGTATGGCTACACCTTC. The chain is built from TRBV30 and TRBJ1-2, with D uncertain. The CDR3 spans 13 residues. The ends were cut back, 0 bases at V and 5 bases at J, with 10 bases in the middle. Germline loops: CDR1 GTSNPN, CDR2 SVGIG (reference sequence).

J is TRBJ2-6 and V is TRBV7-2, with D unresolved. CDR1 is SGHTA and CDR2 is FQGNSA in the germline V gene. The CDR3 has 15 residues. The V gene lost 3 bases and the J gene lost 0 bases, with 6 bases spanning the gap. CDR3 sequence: CASSFSPSGANVLTF. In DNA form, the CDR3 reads TGTGCCAGCAGCTTTTCCCCCTCTGGGGCCAACGTCCTGACTTTC.

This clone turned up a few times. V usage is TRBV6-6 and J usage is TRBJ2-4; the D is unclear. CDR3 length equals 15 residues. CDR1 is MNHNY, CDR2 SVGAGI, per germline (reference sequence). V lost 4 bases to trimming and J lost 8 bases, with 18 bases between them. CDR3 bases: TGTGCCAGCAGTTCTCGGGCTTCGGCGGCGGACATTCAGTACTTC. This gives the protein CASSSRASAADIQYF.

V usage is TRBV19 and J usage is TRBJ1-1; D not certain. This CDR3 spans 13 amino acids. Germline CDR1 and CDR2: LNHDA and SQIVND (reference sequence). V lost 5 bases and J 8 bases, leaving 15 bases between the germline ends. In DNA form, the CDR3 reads TGTGCCAGTAGTCCAGATTTTATCAAAGAAGCTTTCTTT. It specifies CASSPDFIKEAFF. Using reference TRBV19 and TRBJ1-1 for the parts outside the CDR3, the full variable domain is DGGITQSPKYLFRKEGQNVTLSCEQNLNHDAMYWYRQDPGQGLRLIYYSQIVNDFQKGDIAEGYSVSREKKESFPLTVTSAQKNPTAFYLCASSPDFIKEAFFGQGTRLTVV.